This note documents a single T cell receptor beta chain sequence. This clonotype has only one observation. Its antigen is still unknown. No qualities accompany the bases; no much larger clone lies one base away. The data stem from a study of blood T cells in healthy people across ages (dated by TCRdb to the mid-2010s). Describing the broader study: In model experiments, template switching captured about one uniquely barcoded TCR beta cDNA molecule for every two T cells. To track age-related changes in TCR beta repertoire diversity, the study relied on deep sequencing normalized with unique cDNA molecular identifiers. To avoid experimental bias, donors of different ages were randomly spread across the sequencing lanes. Two additional independent replicas of 1 million unique cDNA reads from the same blood draw were analyzed for two donors (one aged 18 to 29 and one aged 80 or older). The donors were split into four age groups: young (average 16 years), middle-aged (39), aged (roughly 65) and long-lived (about 74). General study outcomes and caveats: Estimates of total diversity from one million sequenced T cells were regarded as lower bounds and underestimates. Because profiling used bulk unsorted PBMCs, naive and antigen-experienced compartments could not be compared conclusively. As age increased, observed TCR beta diversity per million T cells dropped in a roughly linear way, and a significant reduction was already evident by age around 41. Because donor CMV infection status was unknown, age-related changes in expanded clonotypes were potentially confounded. A strong correlation was found between observed TCR beta diversity and the percentage of naive T cells measured by flow cytometry. Compared with the aged group, the long-lived group had more naive CD4+ T cells, fewer expanded clones and increased TCR diversity, suggesting age selection.

The library was generated by 5' RACE. The listed sequencing device is Illumina HiSeq 2500. A second 7 to 11 cycle PCR used a sample-barcoded 5' primer and a J-beta primer mix. Each TCR beta cDNA molecule received a unique molecular identifier from a template-switch 5' adaptor carrying 12 random nucleotides. Each sample yielded at least 2.5 million CDR3-containing paired-end reads. First-strand cDNA synthesis was performed from all RNA using the Mint cDNA synthesis kit, with priming by a TRBC-specific oligonucleotide. All cDNA was treated with uracil-DNA glycosylase and then went through a first 18-cycle PCR with the universal primers M1SS and BC2_uni_R. The study's own analysis went as follows. Normalization of each sample was performed by random selection of 1 million high-quality reads, each carrying a distinct molecular identifier. Reads sharing molecular identifiers were discarded rather than binned into consensus sequences. MiTCR, with a Q25 quality threshold and the strictest error-elimination algorithm, was used for CDR3 identification, clonotype clustering and error correction. Lower-bound total TCR beta diversity was estimated with a nonparametric unseen species model using Euler transformation. Through fastp at Q25 and MiXCR, TCRdb rebuilt clones from the public reads, retaining in-frame beta chains. Merged by CDR3 protein, the rows form single entries marked with the most common genes and DNA. What appears here as the V and J calls and clone size reflects TCRdb's work, not the paper's. For this sample there are 800,000 or so distinct CDR3 sequences; approximately 59% appear just once. 25% to 35% of the sample is in the top ten clones.

Donors were about 36 systemically healthy Caucasian individuals from Russia aged roughly 6 to 90 years. About 10 milliliters of peripheral blood were drawn from each donor into EDTA-treated Vacutainer tubes. Ficoll-Paque density-gradient centrifugation was used to isolate PBMCs, with at least 6.5 million per sample. Total RNA was extracted from PBMCs with Trizol reagent, with at least 5 micrograms obtained per sample. The percentages of naive CD45RAhigh/CD27high T cells were determined by flow cytometry on a PBMC aliquot from every donor. The sequenced sample consisted of blood. The origin of this receptor is a man younger than 45 in good health.

The DNA sequence follows: TGTGCCAGCAGTTACGCGGGGGCGTACCAAGAGACCCAGTACTTC. Its coded protein is CASSYAGAYQETQYF. The V gene is TRBV6-2 or TRBV6-3 and the J gene is TRBJ2-5, with a weak D call of TRBD2 (7 bases match). V is cut by 2 bases and J by 0 bases, and the space between the germline ends is 10 bases. For CDR1 and CDR2, the germline V gene lists MNHEY and SVGEGT. From its cysteine to its phenylalanine, the CDR3 spans 15 amino acids. Of the read, only the CDR3 DNA is kept; its 45 bases are in frame from base 1.